These T cell receptor beta chains were read from a single sample in a study of blood T cell repertoires in COVID-19. The assay was immunoSEQ multiplex PCR, and TCRdb's table has in-frame clones only and misses some. This table has 120,000 or so clones, around 83% appearing once. The sequenced sample was peripheral blood. The receptors were sampled from a woman aged 45-60 years with acute or convalescent COVID-19. Both conserved end residues are trimmed from each CDR3. Fields, in order: J gene, V gene, CDR3 protein.

TRBJ1-3 TRBV18 ASSPGQGISGNTIY
TRBJ2-1 TRBV5-1 ASSERLAGSLGF
TRBJ2-7 TRBV11-2 ASSLSLHRVEQY
TRBJ2-5 TRBV7-2 ASSSGQGARETQY
TRBJ1-1 TRBV13 ASSLRQGAVEAF
TRBJ2-7 TRBV13 ASSLGVTVEQY
TRBJ2-1 TRBV5-5 ASSLGRVTPGNEQF
TRBJ2-7 TRBV5-1 ASSLTGSSYEQY
TRBJ2-7 TRBV4-2 ASSQGAGGSYEQY
TRBJ1-2 TRBV27 ASSLNFRAGGYT
TRBJ2-3 TRBV24-1 ATSTGSGATDTQY
TRBJ1-5 TRBV5-6 ASSLSYSPNQPQH
TRBJ1-3 TRBV9 ASSVRQGATGNTIY
TRBJ1-5 TRBV28 ASSLFGDQPQH
TRBJ1-2 TRBV28 ASSPAGQHHYT
TRBJ2-3 TRBV2 ASSVRGGPRTDTQY
TRBJ1-6 TRBV10-3 AISLGTLTSRNSPLH
TRBJ2-2 TRBV4-1 ASSQVSGTENTGELF
TRBJ2-7 TRBV4-1 ASSQGQGDYEQY
TRBJ2-7 TRBV6-4 ASSVDGGARYEQY
TRBJ2-1 TRBV5-1 ASSLAEVFEQF
TRBJ2-3 TRBV7-6 ASSRGTSTDTQY
TRBJ1-4 TRBV24-1 ATSDLSVMSNEKLF
TRBJ2-7 TRBV14 ASSQYPGQGIEQY
TRBJ2-7 TRBV5-6 ASSLSGGPQY
TRBJ1-3 TRBV28 ASSLTSNSGNTIY
TRBJ2-3 TRBV5-5 ASSVTVSTDTQY
TRBJ1-1 TRBV18 ASSPPYSNTEAF
TRBJ2-2 TRBV6-2/TRBV6-3 ASSSRVRNTGELF
TRBJ1-2 TRBV6-5 ASSYGASYGYT
TRBJ1-2 TRBV6-1 ASSDTGANYGYT
TRBJ1-2 TRBV7-9 ASSQGTETGYT
TRBJ2-2 TRBV19 ASRLRGDAGELF
TRBJ1-6 TRBV5-1 ASSLEGRSSNSPLH
TRBJ2-3 TRBV5-5 ASSPRDGGRKTDTQY
TRBJ1-2 TRBV2 ASSNTGGTGYT
TRBJ1-6 TRBV6-5 AAGVSSYNSPLH
TRBJ1-6 TRBV30 AWSQLTGIAAPLH
TRBJ1-6 TRBV29-1 SVQIQENYNSPLH
TRBJ1-2 TRBV19 ASSIDSIGVYGYT
TRBJ1-6 TRBV3-1/TRBV3-2 ASGTGNSPLH
TRBJ1-4 TRBV30 AWSFAGGEKLF
TRBJ1-1 TRBV19 ASSRMAAGPNTEAF
TRBJ2-7 TRBV2 ASRDSYEQY
TRBJ1-1 TRBV5-1 ASRTGWGRGPEAF
TRBJ2-2 TRBV5-1 ASSSGQGTGELF
TRBJ1-6 TRBV3-1/TRBV3-2 ASSQTGSNSPLH
TRBJ1-3 TRBV5-6 ASSFQSSGNTIY
TRBJ1-4 TRBV3-1/TRBV3-2 ASSHGTGAATNEKLF
TRBJ1-4 TRBV5-1 ASSLAGRNEKLF
TRBJ2-1 TRBV14 ASSQVQGFPYNEQF
TRBJ1-6 TRBV3-1/TRBV3-2 ASSQQVRNSPLH
TRBJ2-7 TRBV2 ASRDRVREQY